The T cell receptor beta chain described here comes from a study of cytomegalovirus exposure and HLA in healthy donors. In germline, CDR1 is MNHNS, CDR2 SASEGT. The CDR3 sequence is 15 residues long. J was trimmed by 8 bases and V by 2 bases; bases with no gene match: 4. Primers: 60 Vbeta forward and 13 Jbeta reverse. Sequencing was performed with immunoSEQ multiplex PCR; in TCRdb, only in-frame clones are kept and a portion is missing. This table has more than 90,000 clones, less than 70% appearing once. This clone appeared a few times. This sequence was found in a man aged 50 or older in good health and CMV-seronegative. The rearrangement uses TRBV6-1 and TRBJ2-1; 12 nucleotides agree with TRBD2. Sequencing used PBMCs. CDR3 in DNA: TGTGCCAGCAGTGAACTAGCGGGGGGGCTCGATGAGCAGTTCTTC. Translating it yields CASSELAGGLDEQFF.